This passage covers 18 T cell receptor beta chains from one sample sequenced in a study of human T cells and chemical hapten exposure. TCRdb recomputed calls from the RACE reads with MiXCR, one row per CDR3 protein. The profile shows about 89,000 distinct CDR3 sequences, roughly a tenth of them singletons. Regarding time point: pre-sensitization, week 0. Treatment indicated: therapeutic diphenylcyclopropenone sensitization with weekly scalp DPC. The sequenced sample was whole blood, obtained in connection with sensitization to the hapten diphenylcyclopropenone (DPC). These receptors came from a woman aged 55-70 years with alopecia areata. Some clones in this sample may be carry-over from other donors' samples.

The J gene is TRBJ1-2, the V gene TRBV6-1; 9 bases align to TRBD1. The germline gives CDR1 MNHNS, CDR2 SASEGT. The CDR3 sequence is 13 residues long. V lost 5 bases, J lost 6 bases, and 4 bases stayed unmatched. The CDR3 sequence is CASSWTGADGYTF. Written as DNA, the CDR3 is TGTGCCAGCAGTTGGACAGGGGCGGATGGCTACACCTTC.

The J gene is TRBJ2-7, the V gene TRBV9; 11 bases match TRBD1. V shed 3 bases, J shed 3 bases, and the junction held 5 bases outside the gene matches. Per the germline V gene, CDR1 is SGDLS and CDR2 is YYNGEE. CDR3 length: 15 residues. Written as DNA, the CDR3 is TGTGCCAGCAGCGCGGGACAGGGGGACAACTACGAGCAGTACTTC. It specifies CASSAGQGDNYEQYF.

This clonotype was counted at least ten times. CDR3 sequence (DNA): TGTGCCAGCTCACCGGGGACAGGGCTTAACTATGGCTACACCTTC. This gives the protein CASSPGTGLNYGYTF. The chain recombines TRBV18 with TRBJ1-2; 9 nucleotides match TRBD1. This CDR3 has 15 residues. Germline CDR1 KGHSH, CDR2 LQKENI. The ends lost 3 bases at V and 1 base at J; junction bases unmatched: 3.

This clonotype was picked up many times. This sequence joins TRBV7-3 and TRBJ2-5; D may correspond to TRBD1 or TRBD2 (6 bases each). V was cut by 6 bases and J by 2 bases, with 13 bases left in between. Germline lookup yields CDR1 SGHTA and CDR2 FQGTGA. The CDR3 length is 14 residues. Here the CDR3 reads CASSTGGGQETQYF. Written as DNA, the CDR3 is TGTGCCAGCAGTACCGGGGGCGGACAAGAGACCCAGTACTTC.

Notes on this clonotype: A much more abundant neighbour one base away suggests this may be a read error. The chain combines TRBV20-1 with TRBJ1-3; tentatively, D is TRBD1 (6 bases). Germline V gives CDR1 DFQATT, CDR2 SNEGSKA (reference sequence). This CDR3 has 15 residues. CDR3 sequence reads: CSARVRGSSRNTIYF. DNA for the CDR3: TGCAGTGCTAGAGTCAGGGGAAGCTCTCGAAACACCATATATTTT.

This clonotype has a count of ten or more. In nucleotides, the CDR3 is TGTGCCAGCAGTTACTCGCCAGGGCAGGCATCACAGCCCCAGCATTTT. It is translated as CASSYSPGQASQPQHF. The chain couples TRBV6-6 to TRBJ1-5, with a possible D match to TRBD1 (5 bases). V lost 0 bases and J lost 7, with 16 bases in between. The CDR3 consists of 16 residues. CDR1 MNHNY and CDR2 SVGAGI come from the germline V gene (reference sequence).

In its sample, this clonotype was seen a few times. The genes are TRBV6-5 and TRBJ2-1; 7 bases are shared with TRBD2. The germline V gene encodes CDR1 MNHEY and CDR2 SVGAGI. The CDR3 totals 16 residues. The trim removed 2 bases at V and 8 bases at J, leaving 12 bases unmatched. CDR3 in DNA: TGTGCCAGCAGTTACGTGACTAGCTCTCCCTCGGATGAGCAGTTCTTC. Its translation: CASSYVTSSPSDEQFF.

This clonotype showed up just a few times. The chain links TRBV3-1 to TRBJ1-1, with D perhaps matching TRBD1 (5 bases). Germline assignment: CDR1 LGHDT and CDR2 YNNKEL (reference sequence). The CDR3 runs to 17 residues. Trimming pared 1 base from V and 2 bases from J, leaving 17 bases between. The DNA for the CDR3 is TGTGCCAGCAGCCAAGTCCCAGGCAGGGCTTCTAACACTGAAGCTTTCTTT. It translates to CASSQVPGRASNTEAFF.

Many counts were recorded for this clonotype. The chain has TRBV14 and TRBJ1-5; D gene uncertain. Germline-derived CDR1 and CDR2 are SGHDN and FVKESK. The CDR3 is 13 amino acids. Trimming took 1 base from V and 7 from J, leaving 8 bases between them. The CDR3 reads CASSQAEGQPQHF. The CDR3 DNA sequence: TGTGCCAGCAGCCAAGCCGAAGGGCAGCCCCAGCATTTT.

This chain connects TRBV6-4 to TRBJ2-3, with D unresolved. CDR1 is MRHNA and CDR2 is SNTAGT in the germline V gene. The V gene lost 4 bases and the J gene lost 5 bases, with 7 bases spanning the gap. This CDR3 has 12 residues. CDR3 sequence: CASSGGGDTQYF. The CDR3, as DNA: TGTGCCAGCAGTGGAGGTGGAGATACGCAGTATTTT.

In this sample, this clonotype turned up many times. V and J are TRBV7-3 and TRBJ1-2; 8 nucleotides align to TRBD1. CDR3 size: 13 residues. The V segment lost 4 bases and the J segment 14 bases; nucleotides outside the gene matches: 12. Germline V gene data show CDR1 as SGHTA and CDR2 as FQGTGA. The CDR3 DNA follows: TGTGCCAGCAGCTCGACAGGGGCCCTCCTCAAAACCTTC. Protein product: CASSSTGALLKTF.

This clonotype was recorded once. The genes are TRBV29-1 and TRBJ1-2; D may be TRBD1 (6 bases). Germline V CDR1 and CDR2: SQVTM, ANQGSEA. Trimming removed 4 bases from V and 8 bases from J, with 11 bases in between. The CDR3 is made up of 11 amino acids. This chain's CDR3 is CSVGGDMGYTF. As DNA, the CDR3 is TGCAGCGTTGGTGGGGACATGGGCTACACCTTC. The entire variable domain, with the rest obtained from reference TRBV29-1 and TRBJ1-2, is as follows: SAVISQKPSRDICQRGTSLTIQCQVDSQVTMMFWYRQQPGQSLTLIATANQGSEATYESGFVIDKFPISRPNLTFSTLTVSNMSPEDSSIYLCSVGGDMGYTFGSGTRLTVV.

At least ten counts were recorded for this clonotype. The rearrangement joins TRBV4-2 to TRBJ1-3, with D perhaps matching TRBD1 (5 bases). Trimming took 0 bases from V and 1 from J, leaving 13 bases between them. This CDR3 comprises 17 residues. Germline loops: CDR1 LGHNA, CDR2 YNFKEQ. The CDR3 sequence is CASSQDRDGGSGNTIYF. CDR3 nucleotides: TGTGCCAGCAGCCAAGATCGGGACGGGGGATCTGGAAACACCATATATTTT.

This clonotype was observed many times. The chain links TRBV6-2 or TRBV6-3 to TRBJ2-1; 7 bases are a match to TRBD1. Germline V gives CDR1 MNHEY, CDR2 SVGEGT. The trim removed 6 bases at V and 9 bases at J, leaving 14 bases unmatched. CDR3 size: 15 residues. Here the CDR3 reads CASRQRTGILPEQFF. The DNA of the CDR3 is TGTGCCAGCAGGCAGCGGACAGGAATTCTTCCTGAGCAGTTCTTC.

The rearrangement uses TRBV5-5 and TRBJ2-5; 8 bases are a match to TRBD2. Germline CDR1 is SGHKS and CDR2 is YYEKEE (reference sequence). The V gene end was trimmed by 1 base and the J gene end by 4 bases; junction bases not matched to a gene: 3. The CDR3 covers 14 residues. The CDR3: CASSLRAGGETQYF. CDR3 nucleotide sequence: TGTGCCAGCAGCTTGAGGGCGGGAGGAGAGACCCAGTACTTC.

This clonotype was recorded many times. V and J are TRBV7-2 and TRBJ2-3; TRBD2 is a possible D gene (5 bases). CDR1 and CDR2 (germline): SGHTA, FQGNSA. The CDR3 is 15 amino acids. V was trimmed by 3 bases and J by 0 bases, leaving 10 bases between them. The CDR3 bases are TGTGCCAGCAGCTTGCGGGCACCAAGCACAGATACGCAGTATTTT. Protein sequence: CASSLRAPSTDTQYF. Filled out from reference TRBV7-2 and TRBJ2-3, the complete variable domain reads GAGVSQSPSNKVTEKGKDVELRCDPISGHTALYWYRQSLGQGLEFLIYFQGNSAPDKSGLPSDRFSAERTGGSVSTLTIQRTQQEDSAVYLCASSLRAPSTDTQYFGPGTRLTVL.

A single count supports this clonotype. Since a much larger clone is just one base distant, this may be a read error. This CDR3 reads CASRVLRSYEQYF. As DNA, the CDR3 is TGTGCCAGCAGGGTACTCCGCTCCTACGAGCAGTACTTC. The chain joins TRBV11-2 to TRBJ2-7; D is unclear. The CDR3 is 13 amino acids. The germline V and J ends were trimmed by 6 bases and 0 bases, with 9 bases remaining between them. Germline V lookup: CDR1 SGHAT, CDR2 FQNNGV.

The gene calls are TRBV3-1 and TRBJ1-2; possibly TRBD1 for D (6 bases). The length of the CDR3 is 13 residues. Germline CDR1 reads LGHDT; CDR2 reads YNNKEL (reference sequence). The V end lost 4 bases, the J end lost 7 bases, and 13 bases lay between the germline ends. The CDR3 DNA follows: TGTGCCAGCAGCCGAAGGACAGATATTGGCTACACCTTC. Translated: CASSRRTDIGYTF.